The 17 T cell receptor beta chains below all came from one sample that was sequenced in a study of Ad26.COV2.S vaccination and SARS-CoV-2 variants. Assay: immunoSEQ multiplex PCR; the TCRdb copy retains only in-frame clones and omits some. The data show around 450,000 clones, roughly 89% seen once. Treatment defined: around 19 received Ad26.COV2.S at low or high dose, single or two shots; a few received placebo; per-sample allocation not given. Each sample was drawn 63 days after the first injection (of vaccine or placebo). The sample here was peripheral blood, taken in a trial of Ad26.COV2.S vaccine versus placebo. These receptors were obtained from a person between 18 and 65 years old who received the Ad26.COV2.S COVID-19 vaccine or a placebo.

The V and J genes are TRBV6-1 and TRBJ2-3; 7 bases are a match to TRBD2. This CDR3 has 19 residues. V shed 1 base and J 14 bases; nucleotides not matched to a gene: 27. The V gene's germline CDR1 is MNHNS and CDR2 SASEGT. The CDR3 reads CASSEGIPPGGRDAVNRYF. CDR3 DNA: TGTGCCAGCAGTGAAGGAATTCCTCCGGGGGGTCGAGATGCGGTCAATCGGTATTTT.

The chain carries TRBV4-2 and TRBJ2-2; D call uncertain. The CDR3 has 14 residues. Germline values: CDR1 LGHNA, CDR2 YNFKEQ. Trimming left V 5 bases short and J 6 bases short, with 13 bases between. CDR3 protein: CASSNKARAGELFF. CDR3 nucleotides: TGTGCCAGCAGCAACAAGGCCCGAGCCGGGGAGCTGTTTTTT.

This CDR3 reads CASSFTANYGYTF. The CDR3 DNA reads as TGTGCCAGCAGTTTTACAGCTAACTATGGCTACACCTTC. The rearrangement joins TRBV27 to TRBJ1-2, with D hard to call. From germline, CDR1 is MNHEY and CDR2 SMNVEV (reference sequence). With 3 bases removed from V and 0 bases from J, the gap between germline ends came to 5 bases. The CDR3 has 13 residues.

This chain uses TRBV16 with TRBJ2-7; the D gene is possibly TRBD1 (5 bases). Germline V CDR1 and CDR2: KGHSY, FQNENV. V shed 0 bases and J shed 5 bases, with 14 bases lying between them. There are 15 residues in the CDR3. The DNA of the CDR3 is TGTGCCAGCAGCCAATCTATACAGGTATCCCACGAGCAGTACTTC. This encodes CASSQSIQVSHEQYF.

In its sample, this clone was seen once. The rearrangement uses TRBV3-1 (or the pseudogene TRBV3-2) and TRBJ2-5, with 12 bases lining up with TRBD1. The CDR3 covers 16 residues. Germline CDR1 reads LGHDT; CDR2 reads YNNKEL (reference sequence). V shed 4 bases, J shed 5 bases, and the junction held 8 bases outside the gene matches. The DNA for the CDR3 is TGTGCCAGCAGCCCACCCGGGACAGGGGGCGGGGAGACCCAGTACTTC. This gives the protein CASSPPGTGGGETQYF.

This chain connects TRBV2 to TRBJ2-5; D not resolved. The length of the CDR3 is 11 residues. CDR1 is SNHLY, CDR2 FYNNEI, per germline. V lost 2 bases and J lost 6, with 4 bases in between. CDR3 residues: CASSEYQTQYF. The CDR3 DNA follows: TGTGCCAGCAGTGAATATCAGACCCAGTACTTC. Variable domain in full (rest from reference TRBV2 and TRBJ2-5): EPEVTQTPSHQVTQMGQEVILRCVPISNHLYFYWYRQILGQKVEFLVSFYNNEISEKSEIFDDQFSVERPDGSNFTLKIRSTKLEDSAMYFCASSEYQTQYFGPGTRLLVL.

The V gene is TRBV7-2, the J gene TRBJ1-1; 8 positions match TRBD1. Germline V gene sequence: CDR1 SGHTA, CDR2 FQGNSA. This CDR3 has 15 residues. The ends lost 2 bases at V and 4 bases at J; junction bases unmatched: 6. The CDR3 loop reads CASSLLGQGVTEAFF. The CDR3 region has the DNA TGTGCCAGCAGCTTACTTGGACAGGGCGTCACTGAAGCTTTCTTT.

V and J are TRBV27 and TRBJ1-6; D remains unclear. The CDR3 is made up of 17 amino acids. Germline loops: CDR1 MNHEY, CDR2 SMNVEV (reference sequence). The germline V and J ends were trimmed by 4 bases and 3 bases, with 16 bases remaining between them. The CDR3 here is CASSSSLIRRYNSPLHF. The CDR3 DNA reads as TGTGCCAGCAGTTCCTCCCTTATTCGCCGCTATAATTCACCCCTCCACTTT.

The rearrangement links TRBV14 to TRBJ1-2; D is uncertain. V was cut by 8 bases and J by 0 bases, with 7 bases left in between. Germline CDR1 and CDR2: SGHDN and FVKESK. The CDR3 loop spans 12 amino acids. For the CDR3, the DNA is TGTGCCAGCTCACGGTCTAACTATGGCTACACCTTC. Its translation: CASSRSNYGYTF.

The chain employs TRBV4-2 and TRBJ2-1; D is undetermined. The V end was cut by 4 bases, the J end by 8 bases, with 18 bases between. The germline V gene has CDR1 LGHNA and CDR2 YNFKEQ. This CDR3 has 15 amino acids. The CDR3, as DNA: TGTGCCAGCAGCCTTAAGTTTTCAGGCTCGGATGAGCAGTTCTTC. Residues: CASSLKFSGSDEQFF.

This chain connects TRBV9 to TRBJ1-2; 7 bases are shared with TRBD1. V trimming: 0 bases; J trimming: 7 bases; junction bases outside the gene matches: 6. Looked up from germline, CDR1 is SGDLS and CDR2 is YYNGEE. CDR3 length: 14 residues. The CDR3 DNA is TGTGCCAGCAGCGTAGAGGGGCAGGGGGGTGGCTACACCTTC. This gives the protein CASSVEGQGGGYTF.

The V gene is TRBV6-1, the J gene TRBJ1-2; D not resolved. There are 15 residues in the CDR3. Germline-derived CDR1 and CDR2 are MNHNS and SASEGT. V was trimmed by 2 bases and J by 4 bases, leaving 14 bases between them. The CDR3 nucleotides are TGTGCCAGCAGTGAAATGAAGGGAATTTCCTATGGCTACACCTTC. This gives the protein CASSEMKGISYGYTF.

The rearrangement joins TRBV18 to TRBJ2-5, with D possibly being TRBD2 (5 bases). Germline loops: CDR1 KGHSH, CDR2 LQKENI. CDR3 length equals 13 residues. Between the trimmed V and J ends, which lost 2 bases and 3 bases, there was a span of 7 bases. CDR3 sequence: CASSPMGEETQYF. In nucleotides, the CDR3 is TGTGCCAGCTCACCAATGGGAGAAGAGACCCAGTACTTC.

This chain uses TRBV7-8 with TRBJ1-5, with TRBD1 matching over 7 bases. Germline V gene sequence: CDR1 SGHVS, CDR2 FQNEAQ. The V segment lost 1 base and the J segment 5 bases; nucleotides outside the gene matches: 11. CDR3 length: 17 residues. Here the CDR3 DNA reads TGTGCCAGCAGCTTAGGGACAGGCCGCCGAATTCATCAGCCCCAGCATTTT. This codes for CASSLGTGRRIHQPQHF.

CDR3 nucleotide sequence: TGTGCCATCCAGACTAGCGGGAGTGGGGAGCTGTTTTTT. Translation: CAIQTSGSGELFF. This sequence joins TRBV19 and TRBJ2-2; 12 bases are shared with TRBD2. Germline CDR1 reads LNHDA; CDR2 reads SQIVND (reference sequence). The CDR3 is 13 residues long. Unmatched junction bases numbered 5, after V lost 10 bases and J lost 8 bases. The whole variable domain, remainder taken from reference TRBV19 and TRBJ2-2, is DGGITQSPKYLFRKEGQNVTLSCEQNLNHDAMYWYRQDPGQGLRLIYYSQIVNDFQKGDIAEGYSVSREKKESFPLTVTSAQKNPTAFYLCAIQTSGSGELFFGEGSRLTVL.

This chain uses TRBV7-3 with TRBJ1-1; possibly TRBD1 for D (6 bases). This CDR3 is 13 amino acids long. Germline V gene lookup returns CDR1 SGHTA and CDR2 FQGTGA. Trimming shortened V by 8 bases and J by 4 bases, and 14 bases separated the two germline ends. The CDR3 here is CASDAGGGTEAFF. In nucleotides, the CDR3 is TGTGCCAGCGACGCAGGAGGGGGCACTGAAGCTTTCTTT.

This sequence joins TRBV27 and TRBJ2-7; D may correspond to TRBD1 or TRBD2 (5 bases each). Germline V gives CDR1 MNHEY, CDR2 SMNVEV (reference sequence). This CDR3 is 16 amino acids long. The V end lost 5 bases, the J end lost 2 bases, and 19 bases lay between the germline ends. CDR3 sequence (DNA): TGTGCCAGCAGTCCATCGTCCGGGACGGTTACCTACGAGCAGTACTTC. Its translation is CASSPSSGTVTYEQYF.